One sample yielded the 18 T cell receptor beta chains listed below, sequenced in a study of CD8 T cells in Susac syndrome. Reverse transcription of about 0.45 to 1 ug RNA used random hexamers. TCRdb reprocessed the immunoSEQ multiplex PCR reads with MiXCR, giving one entry per CDR3 protein. The table includes tens of thousands of distinct CDR3 sequences, 90% to 95% detected once. Sequencing input: CD4+ T cells from PBMCs. Receptor source: a human donor with Susac syndrome.

The CDR3 reads CASKGGTTNTGELFF. The CDR3 nucleotides are TGTGCCAGCAAAGGCGGGACTACGAACACCGGGGAGCTGTTTTTT. The chain recombines TRBV2 with TRBJ2-2; 7 bases agree with TRBD2. V trimming: 7 bases; J trimming: 0 bases; junction bases outside the gene matches: 5. The CDR3 is made up of 15 amino acids. Germline CDR1 reads SNHLY; CDR2 reads FYNNEI.

The rearrangement uses TRBV6-5 and TRBJ2-7; 7 bases are a match to TRBD2. The CDR3 has 14 residues. J was trimmed by 7 bases and V by 0 bases; bases with no gene match: 6. CDR1 is MNHEY, CDR2 SVGAGI, per germline. CDR3 loop: CASSYSRTSKEQYF. The CDR3 region has the DNA TGTGCCAGCAGTTACTCTAGGACTAGTAAAGAGCAGTACTTC.

The CDR3 DNA is TGCGCCAGCAGCCAAGATGCCGGGACTAGCGGGAGTATTACCTACAATGAGCAGTTCTTC. Translating gives CASSQDAGTSGSITYNEQFF. V gene TRBV4-3 combines with J gene TRBJ2-1; 14 nucleotides match TRBD2. The germline gives CDR1 LGHNA, CDR2 YSLEER. This CDR3 region has 20 residues. The V gene end was trimmed by 0 bases and the J gene end by 2 bases; junction bases not matched to a gene: 9.

The rearrangement uses TRBV2 and TRBJ2-7; no definite D call. CDR1 is SNHLY, CDR2 FYNNEI, per germline. V was shortened by 5 bases and J by 4 bases, with 6 bases between the two germline ends. The CDR3 covers 11 residues. CDR3 nucleotides: TGTGCCAGCAGTTTGAAGTACGAGCAGTACTTC. This encodes CASSLKYEQYF.

The chain employs TRBV20-1 and TRBJ2-3; D may be TRBD1 (5 bases). The CDR3 extends over 12 amino acids. Trimming pared 5 bases from V and 6 bases from J, leaving 12 bases between. Germline-derived CDR1 and CDR2 are DFQATT and SNEGSKA (reference sequence). CDR3: CSAHETVDTQYF. In DNA form, the CDR3 reads TGCAGTGCTCACGAGACAGTTGATACGCAGTATTTT.

V and J are TRBV18 and TRBJ2-1; tentatively, D is TRBD1 (7 bases). The germline V gene encodes CDR1 KGHSH and CDR2 LQKENI. The CDR3 consists of 15 residues. V was trimmed by 1 base and J by 6 bases, leaving 13 bases between them. This CDR3 reads CASSPRGQGGNEQFF. DNA for the CDR3: TGTGCCAGCTCACCACGCGGGCAGGGGGGCAATGAGCAGTTCTTC.

V gene TRBV7-9 combines with J gene TRBJ1-6; 7 positions agree with TRBD1. The J segment lost 6 bases and the V segment lost 2 bases, leaving 7 bases of the junction unmatched. Germline V gene sequence: CDR1 SEHNR, CDR2 FQNEAQ (reference sequence). CDR3 length equals 16 residues. CDR3 DNA sequence: TGTGCCAGCAGCTTATCCGTTGGACAGGTTAATTCACCCCTCCACTTT. It yields the protein CASSLSVGQVNSPLHF.

The rearrangement uses TRBV19 and TRBJ1-2, with TRBD1 as a possible D gene (6 bases). Trimming left V 5 bases short and J 3 bases short, with 22 bases between. The CDR3 covers 17 residues. Germline CDR1 reads LNHDA; CDR2 reads SQIVND (reference sequence). DNA for the CDR3: TGTGCCAGTAGTGGCTGGACAGCTAGTCCCTCAGACTATGGCTACACCTTC. The encoded protein is CASSGWTASPSDYGYTF. Variable domain in full (rest from reference TRBV19 and TRBJ1-2): DGGITQSPKYLFRKEGQNVTLSCEQNLNHDAMYWYRQDPGQGLRLIYYSQIVNDFQKGDIAEGYSVSREKKESFPLTVTSAQKNPTAFYLCASSGWTASPSDYGYTFGSGTRLTVV.

V and J are TRBV14 and TRBJ2-1; tentatively, D is TRBD2 (5 bases). The germline V gene encodes CDR1 SGHDN and CDR2 FVKESK. V shed 0 bases and J shed 15 bases, with 21 bases lying between them. CDR3 length: 15 amino acids. CDR3 in amino acids: CASSQDMGSAGTLFF. CDR3 bases: TGTGCCAGCAGCCAAGATATGGGCAGCGCGGGTACCCTGTTCTTC.

This sequence joins TRBV7-2 and TRBJ2-7; 8 bases are a match to TRBD1. CDR3 length: 16 amino acids. V dropped 1 base and J dropped 6; count of bases not matched to a gene: 11. From germline, CDR1 is SGHTA and CDR2 FQGNSA. The chain's CDR3 is CASSLVGRGPSVEQYF. In DNA form, the CDR3 reads TGTGCCAGCAGCTTAGTGGGCAGGGGGCCTTCGGTCGAGCAGTACTTC.

The chain links TRBV14 to TRBJ1-2; D not resolved. Deletions cut 0 bases from V and 5 bases from J, with 7 bases between. CDR3 length: 13 amino acids. Germline CDR1 reads SGHDN; CDR2 reads FVKESK. The CDR3 sequence is CASSQDLGYGYTF. The CDR3 DNA sequence: TGTGCCAGCAGCCAAGATTTGGGGTATGGCTACACCTTC. Filled out from reference TRBV14 and TRBJ1-2, the complete variable domain reads EAGVTQFPSHSVIEKGQTVTLRCDPISGHDNLYWYRRVMGKEIKFLLHFVKESKQDESGMPNNRFLAERTGGTYSTLKVQPAELEDSGVYFCASSQDLGYGYTFGSGTRLTVV.

The chain has TRBV12-3 or TRBV12-4 and TRBJ2-3, with 14 bases lining up with TRBD2. The trim removed 6 bases at V and 7 bases at J, leaving 12 bases unmatched. The CDR3 length is 17 residues. The CDR3 spells CASSPKGLAGASNTQYF. The CDR3 coding sequence is TGTGCCAGCAGCCCGAAGGGACTAGCGGGGGCCTCGAATACGCAGTATTTT.

This chain uses TRBV15 with TRBJ2-5; 10 positions agree with TRBD1. This CDR3 has 12 residues. With 5 bases clipped from V and 7 bases from J, the junction kept 1 base outside the gene matches. From germline, CDR1 is LNHNV and CDR2 YYDKDF (reference sequence). In nucleotides, the CDR3 is TGTGCCACCAGCTGGGACAGGGGGACCCAGTACTTC. It encodes CATSWDRGTQYF.

The chain is built from TRBV5-1 and TRBJ2-5; D gene unclear. The germline gives CDR1 SGHRS, CDR2 YFSETQ. Trimming removed 0 bases from V and 4 bases from J, with 4 bases in between. The CDR3 runs to 12 residues. This CDR3 is CASSLDGETQYF. CDR3 bases: TGCGCCAGCAGCTTGGATGGAGAGACCCAGTACTTC.

This clonotype was seen only once. The chain combines TRBV27 with TRBJ2-7; perhaps TRBD2 as D (6 bases). The V and J ends lost 2 bases and 5 bases respectively, with 13 bases between them. Germline-derived CDR1 and CDR2 are MNHEY and SMNVEV (reference sequence). This CDR3 is built from 14 residues. Here the CDR3 DNA reads TGTGCCAGCAGTTTAAATCCAGGGAGGAACGAGCAGTACTTC. It codes for CASSLNPGRNEQYF.

The chain is built from TRBV12-3 or TRBV12-4 and TRBJ2-5; D perhaps matches TRBD1 (7 bases). The CDR3 covers 14 residues. Trimming removed 5 bases at V and 6 bases at J, with 16 bases between. CDR3 protein: CASSVAGQLKTQYF. CDR3 bases: TGTGCCAGCAGTGTGGCGGGACAGCTGAAGACCCAGTACTTC.

The genes are TRBV6-4 and TRBJ2-2, with D perhaps matching TRBD1 (6 bases). There are 13 residues in the CDR3. Germline V gene sequence: CDR1 MRHNA, CDR2 SNTAGT. The ends were cut back, 5 bases at V and 3 bases at J, with 7 bases in the middle. CDR3 sequence reads: CASSKGDTGELFF. DNA of the CDR3: TGTGCCAGCAGTAAGGGGGACACCGGGGAGCTGTTTTTT.

This chain uses TRBV20-1 with TRBJ2-7; TRBD1 is a possible D gene (5 bases). CDR1 is DFQATT, CDR2 SNEGSKA, per germline (reference sequence). V was pared by 5 bases and J by 3 bases, with 8 bases between. This CDR3 region has 11 residues. The CDR3 sequence: CSALDNYEQYF. Here the CDR3 DNA reads TGCAGTGCTTTGGACAACTACGAGCAGTACTTC.